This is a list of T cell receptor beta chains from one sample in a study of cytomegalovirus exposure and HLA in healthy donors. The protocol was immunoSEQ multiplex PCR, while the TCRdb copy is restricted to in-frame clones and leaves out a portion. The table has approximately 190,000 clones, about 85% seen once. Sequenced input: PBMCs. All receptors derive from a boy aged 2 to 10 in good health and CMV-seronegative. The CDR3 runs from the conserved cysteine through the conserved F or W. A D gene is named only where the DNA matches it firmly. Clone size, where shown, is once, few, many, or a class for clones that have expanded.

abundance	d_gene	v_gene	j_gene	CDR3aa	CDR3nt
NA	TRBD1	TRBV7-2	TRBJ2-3	CASSSRTGWDTDTQYF	TGTGCCAGCAGCTCCCGGACAGGGTGGGACACAGATACGCAGTATTTT
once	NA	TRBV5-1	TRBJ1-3	CASSLGGNSNDGNTIYF	TGCGCCAGCAGCTTGGGGGGCAATTCGAACGATGGAAACACCATATATTTT
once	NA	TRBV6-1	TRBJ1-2	CASSESSGGYTF	TGTGCCAGCAGTGAGTCCTCGGGTGGCTACACCTTC
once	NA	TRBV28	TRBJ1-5	CASSLSRGWSNQPQHF	TGTGCCAGCAGTCTCAGCCGGGGTTGGAGCAATCAGCCCCAGCATTTT
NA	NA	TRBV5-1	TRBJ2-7	CASSLSTGRYEQYF	TGCGCCAGCAGCTTATCGACAGGGAGGTACGAGCAGTACTTC
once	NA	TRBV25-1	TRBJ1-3	CASSEVGGGEASGNTIYF	TGTGCCAGCAGTGAAGTTGGGGGAGGGGAAGCATCTGGAAACACCATATATTTT
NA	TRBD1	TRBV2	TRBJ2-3	CASSQQGEDTQYF	TGTGCCAGCAGTCAACAGGGGGAGGATACGCAGTATTTT
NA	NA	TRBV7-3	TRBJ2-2	CASSLTRAGGGELFF	TGTGCCAGCAGCTTAACCAGGGCAGGAGGGGGGGAGCTGTTTTTT
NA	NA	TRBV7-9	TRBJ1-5	CASSLGHTALNSNQPQHF	TGTGCCAGCAGCTTAGGACACACGGCCTTAAATAGCAATCAGCCCCAGCATTTT
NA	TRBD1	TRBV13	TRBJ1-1	CASSTDRGHTEAFF	TGTGCCAGCAGCACGGACAGGGGGCACACTGAAGCTTTCTTT
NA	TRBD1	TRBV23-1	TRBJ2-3	CASSILNRDRGPDTQYF	TGCGCCAGCAGTATTCTGAACCGGGACAGGGGCCCAGATACGCAGTATTTT
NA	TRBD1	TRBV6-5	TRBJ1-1	CASSMGQENTEAFF	TGTGCCAGCAGTATGGGACAGGAGAACACTGAAGCTTTCTTT
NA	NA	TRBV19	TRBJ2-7	CASSGGFYEQYF	TGTGCCAGTTCTGGAGGGTTCTACGAGCAGTACTTC
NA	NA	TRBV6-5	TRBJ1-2	CASSYTPANYGYTF	TGTGCCAGCAGTTACACCCCAGCTAACTATGGCTACACCTTC
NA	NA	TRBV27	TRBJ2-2	CASSLFAGELFF	TGTGCCAGCAGTTTATTCGCCGGGGAGCTGTTTTTT
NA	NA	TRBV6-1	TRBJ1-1	CASSGGMNTEAFF	TGTGCCAGCAGTGGAGGAATGAACACTGAAGCTTTCTTT
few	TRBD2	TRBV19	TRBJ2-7	CATTGGPYEQYF	TGTGCCACCACGGGGGGTCCCTACGAGCAGTACTTC
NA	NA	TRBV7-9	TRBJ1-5	CASSSSSGVNQPQHF	TGTGCCAGCAGCTCAAGTTCCGGGGTAAATCAGCCCCAGCATTTT
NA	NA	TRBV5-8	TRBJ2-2	CAIYGENTGELFF	TGTGCCATTTATGGAGAAAACACCGGGGAGCTGTTTTTT
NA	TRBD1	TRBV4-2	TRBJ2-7	CASSQDRGSPYEQYF	TGTGCCAGCAGCCAAGACAGGGGGTCTCCCTACGAGCAGTACTTC
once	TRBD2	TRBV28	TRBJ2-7	CAITSSGGSYEQYF	TGTGCCATCACCTCTTCGGGGGGTTCCTACGAGCAGTACTTC
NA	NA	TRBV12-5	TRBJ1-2	CASAPGGSNPYGYTF	TGTGCTAGTGCCCCTGGGGGCAGCAACCCCTATGGCTACACCTTC
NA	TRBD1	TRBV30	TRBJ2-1	CAWSVGTGDNEQFF	TGTGCCTGGAGTGTGGGGACAGGGGACAATGAGCAGTTCTTC
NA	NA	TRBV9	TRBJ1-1	CASNKGGATEAFF	TGTGCCAGCAACAAAGGGGGGGCGACTGAAGCTTTCTTT
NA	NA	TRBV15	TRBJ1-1	CATSRGPRRVNTEAFF	TGTGCCACCAGCAGGGGGCCCCGCCGGGTGAACACTGAAGCTTTCTTT
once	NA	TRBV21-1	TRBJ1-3	CASSWTGGNTIYF	TGTGCCAGCAGCTGGACTGGTGGAAACACCATATATTTT
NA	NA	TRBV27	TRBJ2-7	CASSLSGGRQYF	TGTGCCAGCAGTTTATCGGGGGGGCGGCAGTACTTC
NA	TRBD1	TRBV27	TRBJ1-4	CASTSRLGTGLNEKLFF	TGTGCCAGCACTTCTAGGTTGGGGACAGGCCTTAATGAAAAACTGTTTTTT
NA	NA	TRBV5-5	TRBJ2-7	CASSLGGHLLSYEQYF	TGTGCCAGCAGCTTGGGGGGACACCTACTCTCCTACGAGCAGTACTTC
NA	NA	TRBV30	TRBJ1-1	CAWSFQTANTEAFF	TGTGCCTGGAGTTTTCAGACAGCGAACACTGAAGCTTTCTTT
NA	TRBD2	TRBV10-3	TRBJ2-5	CATGRVPSGGEETQYF	TGTGCCACCGGTCGGGTCCCTAGCGGGGGGGAAGAGACCCAGTACTTC
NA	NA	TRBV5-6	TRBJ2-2	CASSLGARINTGELFF	TGTGCCAGCAGCTTGGGGGCGCGAATCAACACCGGGGAGCTGTTTTTT
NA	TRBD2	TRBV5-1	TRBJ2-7	CASSLLTVAGGGEQYF	TGCGCCAGCAGCTTACTTACCGTAGCGGGAGGAGGCGAGCAGTACTTC
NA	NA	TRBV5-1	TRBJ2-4	CASSFSTGSESFF	TGCGCCAGCAGCTTCAGTACAGGGAGCGAATCTTTCTTC
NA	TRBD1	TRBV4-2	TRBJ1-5	CASSLRDTGESNQPQHF	TGTGCCAGCAGCCTTCGGGATACAGGGGAAAGCAATCAGCCCCAGCATTTT
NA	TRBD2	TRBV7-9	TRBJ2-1	CASSAKGLAGVTGEQFF	TGTGCCAGCTCGGCGAAGGGGCTAGCGGGAGTGACGGGTGAGCAGTTCTTC
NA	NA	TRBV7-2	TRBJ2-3	CASSFSRTDTQYF	TGTGCCAGCAGCTTTTCTCGCACAGATACGCAGTATTTT
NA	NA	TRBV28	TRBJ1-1	CASSPLGPIEAFF	TGTGCCAGCAGTCCACTGGGGCCGATTGAAGCTTTCTTT
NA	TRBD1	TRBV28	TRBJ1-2	CASSFLGQPYGYTF	TGTGCCAGCAGCTTTTTGGGACAGCCCTATGGCTACACCTTC
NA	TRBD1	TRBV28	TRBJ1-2	CASRWDRAYGYTF	TGTGCCAGCAGATGGGACAGGGCGTACGGCTACACCTTC
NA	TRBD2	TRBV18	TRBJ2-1	CASSRGSSGDHNEQFF	TGTGCCAGCTCGCGGGGGTCGTCGGGGGATCACAATGAGCAGTTCTTC
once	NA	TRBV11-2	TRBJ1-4	CASSLPSGDNEKLFF	TGTGCCAGCAGCTTACCCTCCGGAGATAATGAAAAACTGTTTTTT
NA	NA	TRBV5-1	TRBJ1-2	CASSLAGGRSYGYTF	TGCGCCAGCAGCTTGGCCGGGGGACGGAGCTATGGCTACACCTTC
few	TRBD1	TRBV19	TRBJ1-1	CASSDPGQVGTHTEAFF	TGTGCCAGTAGTGACCCGGGACAGGTGGGTACACACACTGAAGCTTTCTTT
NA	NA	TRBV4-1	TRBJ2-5	CASSSNLAAQYF	TGCGCCAGCAGCTCCAACCTTGCGGCCCAGTACTTC